This T cell receptor beta chain was recorded in a study of CD8 T cells in ankylosing spondylitis. This clonotype came up a few times. Quantitative 5'-RACE with molecular barcodes was used to make the TCR beta libraries. One entry per CDR3 protein results from TCRdb running MiXCR on the 5' RACE reads. The sample lists under 130,000 distinct CDR3 sequences, 20% to 30% seen once, with about 12% in the top ten. Germline V gene sequence: CDR1 LNHNV, CDR2 YYDKDF (reference sequence). The J segment lost 3 bases and the V segment lost 3 bases, leaving 18 bases of the junction unmatched. There are 21 residues in the CDR3.

The V gene is TRBV15, the J gene TRBJ2-2, with 11 bases aligning to TRBD2. Sequenced material: synovial fluid, either unsorted or a sorted T cell fraction (not recorded which). This clonotype originated in a male donor with ankylosing spondylitis. This chain's CDR3 is CATSRPEANSGLADYTGELFF. The CDR3 nucleotides are TGTGCCACCAGCAGGCCCGAAGCCAATTCGGGACTAGCGGACTACACCGGGGAGCTGTTTTTT.